This TCR beta chain originates from a study of T cell responses to AZD1222 COVID-19 vaccine. The CDR3 length is 15 residues. To note about this clone: Antigen unknown.

The study, taken as a whole, reports: Two AZD1222 doses significantly raised spike-specific TCR breadth and depth over controls. Donors were mostly white British, more females; clonal diversity possibly underestimated. As reported, nearly half of all spike-specific TCRs target variant regions that are unmutated.

Clones were sequenced by immunoSEQ multiplex PCR, and TCRdb holds only the in-frame ones, with some missing. The data contain approximately 270,000 clones, about 94% of them seen just once; the ten biggest clones take up 0.55%. This sequence originates from an adult who received the AZD1222 COVID-19 vaccine. Sample: peripheral blood, taken 28 days after the second AZD1222 dose. The V and J genes are TRBV21-1 and TRBJ1-1. TRBV21-1 is deemed a pseudogene. The CDR3 reads CASSKGNVWNTEAFF. In DNA form, the CDR3 reads TGTGCCAGCAGCAAAGGGAACGTTTGGAACACTGAAGCTTTCTTT.